This T cell receptor (beta chain) stems from a study of blood T cell repertoires in COVID-19. About the study: T cells, B-cell-depleted T cells, or PBMCs supplied cDNA or gDNA.

The protocol was immunoSEQ multiplex PCR, while the TCRdb copy is restricted to in-frame clones and leaves out a portion. The sample records around 250,000 clones, roughly 86% being singletons. This receptor was identified in an elderly man with acute or convalescent COVID-19. Sequencing was carried out using peripheral blood.

Here the CDR3 DNA reads TGTGCCAGCAGCCAAGAATCCGCCGGGAACACTGAAGCTTTCTTT. Residues: CASSQESAGNTEAFF. The V call is TRBV3-1 (or the pseudogene TRBV3-2), the J call TRBJ1-1; D is ambiguous. Germline CDR1 reads LGHDT; CDR2 reads YNNKEL (reference sequence). The CDR3 has 15 residues. V lost 0 bases and J 1 base, leaving 9 bases between the germline ends.